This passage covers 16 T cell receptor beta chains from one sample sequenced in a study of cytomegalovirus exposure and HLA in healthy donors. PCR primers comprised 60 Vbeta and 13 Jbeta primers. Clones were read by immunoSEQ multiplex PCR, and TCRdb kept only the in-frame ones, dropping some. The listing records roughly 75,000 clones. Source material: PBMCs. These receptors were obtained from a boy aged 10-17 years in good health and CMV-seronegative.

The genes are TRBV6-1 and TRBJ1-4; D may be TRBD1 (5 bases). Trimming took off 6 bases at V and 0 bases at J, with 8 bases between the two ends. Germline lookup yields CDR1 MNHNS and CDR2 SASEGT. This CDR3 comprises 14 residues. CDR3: CASRDTATNEKLFF. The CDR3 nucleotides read TGTGCCAGCAGGGACACTGCAACTAATGAAAAACTGTTTTTT.

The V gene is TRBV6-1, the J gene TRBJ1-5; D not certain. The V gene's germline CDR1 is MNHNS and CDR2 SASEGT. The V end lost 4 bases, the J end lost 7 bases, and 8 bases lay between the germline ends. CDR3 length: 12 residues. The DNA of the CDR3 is TGTGCCAGCAGTGGGCGCGGCCAGCCCCAGCATTTT. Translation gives CASSGRGQPQHF.

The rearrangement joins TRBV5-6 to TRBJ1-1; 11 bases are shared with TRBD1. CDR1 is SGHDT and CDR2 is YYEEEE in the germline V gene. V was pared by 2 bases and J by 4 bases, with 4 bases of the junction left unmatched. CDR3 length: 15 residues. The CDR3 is CASSLPGTGGTEAFF. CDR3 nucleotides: TGTGCCAGCAGCTTACCCGGGACAGGGGGCACTGAAGCTTTCTTT. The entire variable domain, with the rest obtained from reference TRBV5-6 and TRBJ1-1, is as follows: DAGVTQSPTHLIKTRGQQVTLRCSPKSGHDTVSWYQQALGQGPQFIFQYYEEEERQRGNFPDRFSGHQFPNYSSELNVNALLLGDSALYLCASSLPGTGGTEAFFGQGTRLTVV.

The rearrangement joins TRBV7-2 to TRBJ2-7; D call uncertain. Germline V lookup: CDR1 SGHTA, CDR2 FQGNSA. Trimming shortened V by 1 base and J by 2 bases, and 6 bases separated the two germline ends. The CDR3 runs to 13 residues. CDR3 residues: CASSLGHPYEQYF. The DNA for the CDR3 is TGTGCCAGCAGCTTAGGACACCCCTACGAGCAGTACTTC.

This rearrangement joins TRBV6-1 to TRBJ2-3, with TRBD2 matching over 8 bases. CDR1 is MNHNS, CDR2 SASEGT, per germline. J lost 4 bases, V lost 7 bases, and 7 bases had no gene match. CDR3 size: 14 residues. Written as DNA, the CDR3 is TGTGCCAGCACTCGGGGGGGCGAGTCAGATACGCAGTATTTT. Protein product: CASTRGGESDTQYF.

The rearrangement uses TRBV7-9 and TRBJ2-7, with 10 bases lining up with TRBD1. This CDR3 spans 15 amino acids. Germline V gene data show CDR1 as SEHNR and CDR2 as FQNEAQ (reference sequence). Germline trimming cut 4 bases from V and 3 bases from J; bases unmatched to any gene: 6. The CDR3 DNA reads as TGTGCCAGCAGCTCTCCGGGGACAGGGGACTACGAGCAGTACTTC. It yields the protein CASSSPGTGDYEQYF.

CDR3 sequence: CASSLGLGQGDEKLFF. In DNA form, the CDR3 reads TGCGCCAGCAGCTTGGGATTGGGACAGGGCGACGAAAAACTGTTTTTT. V usage is TRBV5-1 and J usage is TRBJ1-4, with 9 positions matching TRBD1. Germline V gene data show CDR1 as SGHRS and CDR2 as YFSETQ. J lost 8 bases, V lost 0 bases, and 8 bases had no gene match. The CDR3 has 16 amino acids.

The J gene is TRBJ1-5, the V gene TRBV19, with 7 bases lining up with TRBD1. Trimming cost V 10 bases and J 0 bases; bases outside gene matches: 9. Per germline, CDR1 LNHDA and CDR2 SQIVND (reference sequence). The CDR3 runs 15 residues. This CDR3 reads CATTGKGFSNQPQHF. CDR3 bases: TGTGCCACGACAGGGAAGGGGTTTAGCAATCAGCCCCAGCATTTT. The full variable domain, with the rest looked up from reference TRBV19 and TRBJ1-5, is DGGITQSPKYLFRKEGQNVTLSCEQNLNHDAMYWYRQDPGQGLRLIYYSQIVNDFQKGDIAEGYSVSREKKESFPLTVTSAQKNPTAFYLCATTGKGFSNQPQHFGDGTRLSIL.

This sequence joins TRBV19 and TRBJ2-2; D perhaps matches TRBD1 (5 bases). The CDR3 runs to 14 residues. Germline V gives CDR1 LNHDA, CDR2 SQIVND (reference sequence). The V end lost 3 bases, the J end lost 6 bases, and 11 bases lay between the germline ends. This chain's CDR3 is CASSIKGPAGELFF. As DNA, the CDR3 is TGTGCCAGTAGTATTAAGGGGCCCGCCGGGGAGCTGTTTTTT.

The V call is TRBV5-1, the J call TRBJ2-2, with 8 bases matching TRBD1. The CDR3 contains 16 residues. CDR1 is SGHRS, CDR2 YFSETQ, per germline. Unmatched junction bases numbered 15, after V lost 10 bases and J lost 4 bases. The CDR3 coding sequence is TGCGCCTCCCGGATCGACGGACAGGGCTTCACCGGGGAGCTGTTTTTT. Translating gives CASRIDGQGFTGELFF.

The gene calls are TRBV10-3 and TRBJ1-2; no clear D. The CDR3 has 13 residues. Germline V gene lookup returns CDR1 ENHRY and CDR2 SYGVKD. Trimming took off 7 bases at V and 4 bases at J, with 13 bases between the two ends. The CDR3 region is CAITRLPLYGYTF. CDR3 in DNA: TGTGCCATCACCAGGCTCCCTCTCTATGGCTACACCTTC.

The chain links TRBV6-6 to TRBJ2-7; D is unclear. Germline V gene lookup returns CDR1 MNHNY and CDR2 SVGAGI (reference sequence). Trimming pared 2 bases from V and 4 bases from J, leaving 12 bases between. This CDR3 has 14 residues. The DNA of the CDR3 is TGTGCCAGCAGTTACAGAGGTACGGGTTACGAGCAGTACTTC. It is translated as CASSYRGTGYEQYF.

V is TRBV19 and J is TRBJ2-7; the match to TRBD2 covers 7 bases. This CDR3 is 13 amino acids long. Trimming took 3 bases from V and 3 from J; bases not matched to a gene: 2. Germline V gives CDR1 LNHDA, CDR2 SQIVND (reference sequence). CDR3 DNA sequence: TGTGCCAGTAGTATGCGCGGGAGCTACGAGCAGTACTTC. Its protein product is CASSMRGSYEQYF.

CDR3 nucleotide sequence: TGTGCCAGCAGTTTCTGGCAGGCCTCCTACGAGCAGTACTTC. Its protein is CASSFWQASYEQYF. The chain recombines TRBV28 with TRBJ2-7; no firm D call. The CDR3 is 14 amino acids. Germline CDR1 is MDHEN and CDR2 is SYDVKM. The V end was cut by 3 bases, the J end by 0 bases, with 9 bases between.

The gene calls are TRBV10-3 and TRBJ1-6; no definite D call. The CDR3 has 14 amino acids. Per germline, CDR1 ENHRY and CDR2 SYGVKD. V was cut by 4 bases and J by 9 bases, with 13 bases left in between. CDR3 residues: CAISGGEVSSPLHF. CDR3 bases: TGTGCCATCAGTGGTGGGGAGGTTAGTTCACCCCTCCACTTT.

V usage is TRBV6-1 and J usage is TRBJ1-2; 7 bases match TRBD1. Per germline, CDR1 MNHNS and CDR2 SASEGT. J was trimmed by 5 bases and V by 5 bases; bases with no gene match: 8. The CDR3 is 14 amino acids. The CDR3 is CASSKERGQYGYTF. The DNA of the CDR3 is TGTGCCAGCAGTAAGGAAAGGGGGCAGTATGGCTACACCTTC.